What follows are 26 T cell receptor beta chains derived from one specimen sequenced in a study of cytotoxic CD8 clonotypes in ibrutinib-treated CLL. Generated by immunoSEQ multiplex PCR, the TCRdb table keeps only in-frame clones and is missing some. The data contain 110,000 or so clones, approximately 58% of them singletons. Sequences were derived from PBMCs, sampled after 24 months of ibrutinib treatment. The receptors derive from a human donor with chronic lymphocytic leukemia.

The chain uses TRBV7-2 and TRBJ1-3; the D gene is possibly TRBD1 (6 bases). The V gene lost 5 bases and the J gene lost 3 bases, with 11 bases spanning the gap. CDR3 length equals 14 residues. Germline lookup yields CDR1 SGHTA and CDR2 FQGNSA. For the CDR3, the DNA is TGTGCCAGCAGCCCCAGGGGACTTGGAAACACCATATATTTT. Amino acids: CASSPRGLGNTIYF.

The genes are TRBV6-5 and TRBJ2-1, with D possibly matching TRBD1 (6 bases). V was trimmed by 6 bases and J by 10 bases, leaving 10 bases between them. Germline CDR1 reads MNHEY; CDR2 reads SVGAGI. The CDR3 length is 11 residues. Here the CDR3 DNA reads TGTGCCAGCAGCTCCAGGGGCGAGCAGTTCTTC. This encodes CASSSRGEQFF.

This clone was counted between two and nine times. The chain is built from TRBV28 and TRBJ1-1, with D unclear. The germline V and J ends were trimmed by 3 bases and 7 bases, with 6 bases remaining between them. Germline V CDR1 and CDR2: MDHEN, SYDVKM. The CDR3 extends over 11 amino acids. Here the CDR3 reads CASSLGFEAFF. The CDR3 DNA reads as TGTGCCAGCAGTTTGGGGTTTGAAGCTTTCTTT.

This chain uses TRBV7-3 with TRBJ2-2; no clear D gene. V was clipped by 5 bases and J by 1 base, with 14 bases between them. This CDR3 contains 16 residues. CDR1 is SGHTA, CDR2 FQGTGA, per germline. The DNA for the CDR3 is TGTGCCAGCAGCGCCGGTGAGATAGGGAACACCGGGGAGCTGTTTTTT. Amino acid sequence: CASSAGEIGNTGELFF.

In this sample, this clone turned up once. V usage is TRBV29-1 and J usage is TRBJ2-7; D is undetermined. The CDR3 consists of 10 residues. The germline CDR1 and CDR2 sequences are SQVTM and ANQGSEA. The V end lost 7 bases, the J end lost 6 bases, and 10 bases lay between the germline ends. In nucleotides, the CDR3 is TGCAGCGCCGGAGAAAGCGAGCAGTACTTC. Amino acid sequence: CSAGESEQYF.

The J gene is TRBJ2-7, the V gene TRBV19, with D maybe TRBD1 (5 bases). CDR1 is LNHDA and CDR2 is SQIVND in the germline V gene (reference sequence). V was trimmed by 4 bases and J by 4 bases, leaving 5 bases between them. The CDR3 covers 11 residues. DNA for the CDR3: TGTGCCAGTAGTACAGGGTACGAGCAGTACTTC. It specifies CASSTGYEQYF.

There are a few counts of this clone. This specimen includes other DNA sequences encoding the same CDR3. The rearrangement links TRBV5-1 to TRBJ2-3, with D uncertain. The CDR3 is 12 amino acids. Trimming stripped 2 bases from V and 2 bases from J, with 3 bases between. The germline V gene has CDR1 SGHRS and CDR2 YFSETQ. The CDR3 DNA is TGCGCCAGCAGCTTAAACACAGATACGCAGTATTTT. It yields the protein CASSLNTDTQYF.

V and J are TRBV19 and TRBJ1-5; D might be TRBD1 (5 bases). Germline lookup yields CDR1 LNHDA and CDR2 SQIVND (reference sequence). V was clipped by 5 bases and J by 5 bases, with 13 bases between them. The CDR3 has 14 residues. The chain's CDR3 is CASSPSTGHQPQHF. The CDR3 DNA reads as TGTGCCAGTAGTCCCTCAACAGGTCATCAGCCCCAGCATTTT.

J is TRBJ2-2 and V is TRBV15, with 7 bases that match TRBD1. V was pared by 7 bases and J by 4 bases, with 3 bases of the junction left unmatched. Looked up from germline, CDR1 is LNHNV and CDR2 is YYDKDF (reference sequence). This CDR3 has 13 amino acids. The CDR3 sequence is CATKGGSTGELFF. The DNA of the CDR3 is TGTGCCACCAAAGGGGGCAGCACCGGGGAGCTGTTTTTT.

The chain joins TRBV9 to TRBJ1-5; 9 bases agree with TRBD1. The CDR3 runs to 16 residues. Trimming at V came to 4 bases and at J to 5 bases, leaving 10 bases not matched to a gene. Germline CDR1 and CDR2: SGDLS and YYNGEE. CDR3 sequence (DNA): TGTGCCAGCAGCCCAAGCGACAGGGGGTGGGATCAGCCCCAGCATTTT. Encoded protein: CASSPSDRGWDQPQHF.

The V and J genes are TRBV30 and TRBJ1-3; D not certain. This CDR3 contains 13 residues. The germline gives CDR1 GTSNPN, CDR2 SVGIG (reference sequence). Between the trimmed V and J ends, which lost 3 bases and 0 bases, there was a span of 6 bases. The CDR3 DNA follows: TGTGCCTGGAGACCCCACTCTGGAAACACCATATATTTT. Its translation is CAWRPHSGNTIYF.

The chain is built from TRBV5-6 and TRBJ2-2; D remains unclear. Germline values: CDR1 SGHDT, CDR2 YYEEEE. The V end lost 2 bases, the J end lost 0 bases, and 8 bases lay between the germline ends. The CDR3 totals 15 residues. The CDR3 DNA sequence: TGTGCCAGCAGCTTAAGGCGTACGAACACCGGGGAGCTGTTTTTT. Translated: CASSLRRTNTGELFF. Full variable domain (rest looked up from reference TRBV5-6 and TRBJ2-2): DAGVTQSPTHLIKTRGQQVTLRCSPKSGHDTVSWYQQALGQGPQFIFQYYEEEERQRGNFPDRFSGHQFPNYSSELNVNALLLGDSALYLCASSLRRTNTGELFFGEGSRLTVL.

The V call is TRBV2, the J call TRBJ2-3; no definite D call. The V end lost 5 bases, the J end lost 1 base, and 4 bases lay between the germline ends. In germline, CDR1 is SNHLY, CDR2 FYNNEI. The CDR3 has 12 residues. The CDR3 DNA reads as TGTGCCAGCAGTCAACGCACAGATACGCAGTATTTT. This translates into CASSQRTDTQYF.

This clone has more than one count but fewer than ten. J is TRBJ2-1 and V is TRBV6-1; D not resolved. Germline CDR1 MNHNS, CDR2 SASEGT. The CDR3 is 12 amino acids. The V end lost 7 bases, the J end lost 3 bases, and 7 bases lay between the germline ends. CDR3 protein: CASNQIYNEQFF. CDR3 in DNA: TGTGCCAGCAACCAAATCTACAATGAGCAGTTCTTC.

The chain couples TRBV5-6 to TRBJ2-3, with D uncertain. This CDR3 has 14 amino acids. V shed 4 bases and J shed 0 bases, with 9 bases lying between them. Germline values: CDR1 SGHDT, CDR2 YYEEEE. In DNA, the CDR3 is TGTGCCAGCAGCCTACCCCTTAGCACAGATACGCAGTATTTT. Protein product: CASSLPLSTDTQYF.

The V gene is TRBV6-5, the J gene TRBJ1-2; possibly TRBD1 for D (5 bases). The germline V and J ends were trimmed by 0 bases and 4 bases, with 12 bases remaining between them. Per the germline V gene, CDR1 is MNHEY and CDR2 is SVGAGI. The CDR3 totals 15 residues. DNA for the CDR3: TGTGCCAGCAGTTACTCCGGGGGACGGGGCTATGGCTACACCTTC. It encodes CASSYSGGRGYGYTF.

This chain uses TRBV9 with TRBJ2-7; no reliable D call. The CDR3 runs to 11 residues. V was trimmed by 3 bases and J by 5 bases, leaving 6 bases between them. Germline assignment: CDR1 SGDLS and CDR2 YYNGEE. This CDR3 reads CASSAGHEQYF. The CDR3 DNA is TGTGCCAGCAGCGCGGGCCACGAGCAGTACTTC.

The J gene is TRBJ1-6, the V gene TRBV6-6; D gene ambiguous. CDR3 length equals 12 residues. V dropped 6 bases and J dropped 5 bases, with 5 bases sitting between them. CDR1 and CDR2 (germline): MNHNY, SVGAGI (reference sequence). CDR3 DNA sequence: TGTGCCAGCAGACAAAATAATTCACCCCTCCACTTT. Translation gives CASRQNNSPLHF.

Only a few counts were recorded for this clone. This chain connects TRBV6-5 to TRBJ1-6; D ambiguous. The CDR3 contains 13 residues. V was trimmed by 7 bases and J by 7 bases, leaving 11 bases between them. Germline CDR1 and CDR2: MNHEY and SVGAGI. The CDR3 loop is CASTSNPNSPLHF. CDR3 DNA sequence: TGTGCCAGCACTTCAAATCCCAATTCACCCCTCCACTTT.

The rearrangement joins TRBV5-1 to TRBJ1-2; D unclear. Germline CDR1 is SGHRS and CDR2 is YFSETQ. CDR3 length: 13 residues. Here the CDR3 reads CTHSGKGSNGYTF. As DNA, the CDR3 is TGCACACATAGCGGGAAAGGGAGTAATGGCTACACCTTC.

The count of this clone is one. The chain uses TRBV27 and TRBJ2-7, with 13 bases lining up with TRBD2. V was clipped by 4 bases and J by 4 bases; unmatched bases: 7. This CDR3 comprises 16 residues. Germline V lookup: CDR1 MNHEY, CDR2 SMNVEV (reference sequence). As DNA, the CDR3 is TGTGCCAGCAGTTCCCAACTAGCGGGGGGGCGATACGAGCAGTACTTC. This gives the protein CASSSQLAGGRYEQYF.

This clone was counted only a few times. This chain connects TRBV5-1 to TRBJ1-2; D may be TRBD1 (6 bases). V dropped 0 bases and J dropped 8 bases, with 11 bases sitting between them. Germline V lookup: CDR1 SGHRS, CDR2 YFSETQ. The CDR3 loop spans 13 amino acids. The CDR3 DNA sequence: TGCGCCAGCAGCTTGGAGGGGGTACAGGGCTACACCTTC. Amino acid sequence: CASSLEGVQGYTF.

The chain uses TRBV6-1 and TRBJ1-1; no definite D call. This CDR3 is 11 amino acids long. CDR1 and CDR2 (germline): MNHNS, SASEGT. Trimming cost V 3 bases and J 7 bases, with 6 bases left between them. The DNA of the CDR3 is TGTGCCAGCAGTGATACCGGTGAAGCTTTCTTT. It yields the protein CASSDTGEAFF.

As DNA, the CDR3 is TGTGCCAGCAGCTTGACAGGGAATGGCTACACCTTC. Protein sequence: CASSLTGNGYTF. This sequence joins TRBV5-4 and TRBJ1-2; D may be TRBD1 (6 bases). From germline, CDR1 is SGHNT and CDR2 YYREEE (reference sequence). Trimming took 1 base from V and 6 from J, leaving 7 bases between them. CDR3 length: 12 amino acids.

The V and J genes are TRBV6-6 and TRBJ2-1, with TRBD1 matching over 8 bases. The CDR3 spans 12 residues. Germline V gene data show CDR1 as MNHNY and CDR2 as SVGAGI (reference sequence). Germline trimming cut 5 bases from V and 9 bases from J; bases unmatched to any gene: 3. The CDR3 coding sequence is TGTGCCAGCAGTACAGGGGGGCTTGAGCAGTTCTTC. Amino acid sequence: CASSTGGLEQFF.

This clone showed up just a few times. An end of the junction does not agree with germline; a read error may underlie this. The chain has TRBV30 and TRBJ2-2; D is unclear. Per the germline V gene, CDR1 is GTSNPN and CDR2 is SVGIG (reference sequence). The CDR3 is 11 amino acids. CDR3 region: CAWSPTRELFF. Here the CDR3 DNA reads TGTGCCTGGAGTCCCACCCGGGAGCTGTTTTTT.